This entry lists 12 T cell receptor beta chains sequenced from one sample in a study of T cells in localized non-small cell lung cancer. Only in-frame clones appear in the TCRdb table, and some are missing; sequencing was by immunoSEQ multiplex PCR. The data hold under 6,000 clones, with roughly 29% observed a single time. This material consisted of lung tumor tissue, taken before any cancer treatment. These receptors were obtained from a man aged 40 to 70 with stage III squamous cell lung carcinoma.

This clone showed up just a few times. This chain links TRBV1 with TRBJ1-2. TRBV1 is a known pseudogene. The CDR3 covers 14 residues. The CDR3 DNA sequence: TGCGCCAGCAGCCAAGAAATGTCGTACGGAGGCTACACCTTC. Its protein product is CASSQEMSYGGYTF.

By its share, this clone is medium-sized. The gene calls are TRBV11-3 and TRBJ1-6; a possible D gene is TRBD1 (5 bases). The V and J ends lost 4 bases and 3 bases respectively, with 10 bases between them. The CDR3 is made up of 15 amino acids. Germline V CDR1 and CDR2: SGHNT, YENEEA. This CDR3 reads CASSYRDFYNSPLHF. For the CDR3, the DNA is TGTGCCAGCAGCTACCGGGACTTCTATAATTCACCCCTCCACTTT.

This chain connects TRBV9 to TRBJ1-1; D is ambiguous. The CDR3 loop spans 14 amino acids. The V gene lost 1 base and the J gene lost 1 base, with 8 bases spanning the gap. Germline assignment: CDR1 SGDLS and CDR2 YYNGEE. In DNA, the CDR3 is TGTGCCAGCAGCGTATCGATGGGGAACACTGAAGCTTTCTTT. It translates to CASSVSMGNTEAFF.

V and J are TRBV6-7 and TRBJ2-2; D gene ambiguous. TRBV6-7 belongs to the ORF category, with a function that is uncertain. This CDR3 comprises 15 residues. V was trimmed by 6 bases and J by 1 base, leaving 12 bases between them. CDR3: CASRQTGRNTGELFF. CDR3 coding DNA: TGTGCCAGCAGGCAAACGGGCAGGAACACCGGGGAGCTGTTTTTT.

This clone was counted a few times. In DNA form, the CDR3 reads TGTGCCAGCAGCTTGGTGTCATTGAACACTGAAGCTTTCTTT. It codes for CASSLVSLNTEAFF. The genes are TRBV11-3 and TRBJ1-1; no reliable D call. Germline CDR1 SGHNT, CDR2 YENEEA. There are 14 residues in the CDR3. Trimming pared 3 bases from V and 0 bases from J, leaving 8 bases between.

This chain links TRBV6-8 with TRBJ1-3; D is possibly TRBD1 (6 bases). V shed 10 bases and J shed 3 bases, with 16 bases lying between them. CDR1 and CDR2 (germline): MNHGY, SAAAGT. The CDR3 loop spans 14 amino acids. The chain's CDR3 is CAIKPPGDGNTIYF. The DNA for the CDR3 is TGTGCCATCAAGCCCCCAGGGGATGGAAACACCATATATTTT.

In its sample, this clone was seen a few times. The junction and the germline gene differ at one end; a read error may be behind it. CDR3 sequence reads: CAISPDSNYGYTF. The CDR3 region has the DNA TGTGCCATCAGTCCGGACAGTAACTATGGCTACACCTTC. The chain employs TRBV6-8 and TRBJ1-2; perhaps TRBD1 as D (6 bases). This CDR3 has 13 residues. Germline CDR1 and CDR2: MNHGY and SAAAGT.

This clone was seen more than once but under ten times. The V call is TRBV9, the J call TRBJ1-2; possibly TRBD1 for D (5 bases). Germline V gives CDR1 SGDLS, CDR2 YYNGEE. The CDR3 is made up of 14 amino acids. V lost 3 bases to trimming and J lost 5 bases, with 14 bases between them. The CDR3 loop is CASSGGLVMYGYTF. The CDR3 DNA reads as TGTGCCAGCAGCGGGGGACTTGTAATGTATGGCTACACCTTC. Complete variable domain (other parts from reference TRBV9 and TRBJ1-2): DSGVTQTPKHLITATGQRVTLRCSPRSGDLSVYWYQQSLDQGLQFLIQYYNGEERAKGNILERFSAQQFPDLHSELNLSSLELGDSALYFCASSGGLVMYGYTFGSGTRLTVV.

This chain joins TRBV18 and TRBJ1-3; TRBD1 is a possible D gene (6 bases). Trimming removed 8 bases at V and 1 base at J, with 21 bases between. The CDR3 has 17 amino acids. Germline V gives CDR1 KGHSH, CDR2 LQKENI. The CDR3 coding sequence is TGTGCCAGCAACTCAAGGACAGCGGGGGCTTCTGGAAACACCATATATTTT. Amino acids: CASNSRTAGASGNTIYF.

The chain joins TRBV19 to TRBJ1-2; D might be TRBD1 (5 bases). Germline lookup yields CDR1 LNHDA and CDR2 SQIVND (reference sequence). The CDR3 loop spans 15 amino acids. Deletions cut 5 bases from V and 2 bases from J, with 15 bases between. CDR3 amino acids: CASSGDQQENYGYTF. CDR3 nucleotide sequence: TGTGCCAGTAGTGGGGATCAACAGGAAAACTATGGCTACACCTTC. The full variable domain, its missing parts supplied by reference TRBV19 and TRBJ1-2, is DGGITQSPKYLFRKEGQNVTLSCEQNLNHDAMYWYRQDPGQGLRLIYYSQIVNDFQKGDIAEGYSVSREKKESFPLTVTSAQKNPTAFYLCASSGDQQENYGYTFGSGTRLTVV.

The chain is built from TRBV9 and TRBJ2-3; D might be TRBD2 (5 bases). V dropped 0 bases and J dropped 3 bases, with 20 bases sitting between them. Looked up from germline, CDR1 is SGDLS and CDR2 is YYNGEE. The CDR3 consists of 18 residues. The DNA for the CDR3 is TGTGCCAGCAGCGTAGTAGCCTCGGGGTGGGGTAAGACAGATACGCAGTATTTT. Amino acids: CASSVVASGWGKTDTQYF.

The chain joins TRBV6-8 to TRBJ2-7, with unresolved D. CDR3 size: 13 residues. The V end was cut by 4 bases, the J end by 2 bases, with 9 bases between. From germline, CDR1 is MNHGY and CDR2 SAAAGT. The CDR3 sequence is CASSSPATYEQYF. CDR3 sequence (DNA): TGTGCCAGCAGTTCCCCTGCGACCTACGAGCAGTACTTC.